These 20 T cell receptor beta chains were all obtained from the same sample, sequenced in a study of vaccination effects on CD4 cells after COVID-19. For these TCRs, the target antigens are not known. Using immunoSEQ multiplex PCR, the repertoire was profiled, and TCRdb retains in-frame clones only, with some absent. The sample lists tens of thousands of clones, over 60% occurring once. Sequencing followed a ViraFEST assay step that expanded antigen-specific CD4+ T cells with viral peptide pools. The culture ran for roughly 10 days before CD4+ T cells were isolated. Infection dated between March and December 2020, before the Alpha, Beta and Delta variants reached the United States. Sequences were derived from CD4+ T cells from PBMCs cultured with HCoV-NL63 spike peptides, sampled before COVID-19 vaccination. The receptors stem from a human donor who had a prior SARS-CoV-2 infection.

The chain recombines TRBV7-3 with TRBJ2-7, with 8 bases that match TRBD1. The V gene end was trimmed by 5 bases and the J gene end by 6 bases; junction bases not matched to a gene: 6. The V gene's germline CDR1 is SGHTA and CDR2 FQGTGA. CDR3 size: 13 residues. CDR3 in amino acids: CASSAGTGREQYF. The CDR3 DNA follows: TGTGCCAGCAGCGCGGGGACAGGTCGCGAGCAGTACTTC.

The rearrangement joins TRBV6-5 to TRBJ1-6; D gene ambiguous. Germline V gives CDR1 MNHEY, CDR2 SVGAGI. V lost 7 bases and J lost 3, with 13 bases in between. The CDR3 totals 15 residues. The chain's CDR3 is CASTPASIYNSPLHF. CDR3 coding DNA: TGTGCCAGCACGCCCGCTTCCATCTATAATTCACCCCTCCACTTT.

The chain couples TRBV11-2 to TRBJ2-5, with 13 bases identical to TRBD2. Germline-derived CDR1 and CDR2 are SGHAT and FQNNGV. CDR3 length equals 15 residues. V shed 5 bases, J shed 5 bases, and the junction held 5 bases outside the gene matches. The CDR3 sequence: CASSRTSGSKETQYF. CDR3 in DNA: TGTGCCAGCAGCAGGACTAGCGGGAGTAAGGAGACCCAGTACTTC.

This clone was detected only a few times. The rearrangement links TRBV14 to TRBJ2-2; 7 bases line up with TRBD2. Germline V gene lookup returns CDR1 SGHDN and CDR2 FVKESK. Trimming took 4 bases from V and 3 from J; bases not matched to a gene: 11. The CDR3 is made up of 17 amino acids. The CDR3 here is CASSLLPGLRYTGELFF. In DNA, the CDR3 is TGTGCCAGCAGCCTACTTCCGGGACTACGGTACACCGGGGAGCTGTTTTTT.

The rearrangement uses TRBV7-3 and TRBJ2-1, with a weak D call TRBD2 (7 bases). Germline-derived CDR1 and CDR2 are SGHTA and FQGTGA. Trimming cost V 0 bases and J 4 bases, with 19 bases left between them. This CDR3 contains 18 residues. The CDR3 loop reads CASSLTRLAGGGYNEQFF. The DNA for the CDR3 is TGTGCCAGCAGCTTAACACGACTAGCCGGAGGGGGTTACAATGAGCAGTTCTTC.

This clone was seen a few times. The same CDR3 can be traced to other DNA sequences in this sample. This chain joins TRBV2 and TRBJ2-7; no clear D. CDR1 is SNHLY, CDR2 FYNNEI, per germline. There are 11 residues in the CDR3. V lost 6 bases and J lost 0, with 3 bases in between. CDR3 coding DNA: TGTGCCAGCAGCTACTCCTACGAGCAGTACTTC. Its translation: CASSYSYEQYF. Full variable domain (rest looked up from reference TRBV2 and TRBJ2-7): EPEVTQTPSHQVTQMGQEVILRCVPISNHLYFYWYRQILGQKVEFLVSFYNNEISEKSEIFDDQFSVERPDGSNFTLKIRSTKLEDSAMYFCASSYSYEQYFGPGTRLTVT.

There are a few counts of this clone. The gene calls are TRBV27 and TRBJ2-1, with TRBD2 matching over 12 bases. Germline CDR1 is MNHEY and CDR2 is SMNVEV (reference sequence). The V gene end was trimmed by 6 bases and the J gene end by 7 bases; junction bases not matched to a gene: 4. This CDR3 spans 14 amino acids. The CDR3 nucleotides are TGTGCCAGCAGAAGACTAGCGGGAGTGAATGAGCAGTTCTTC. It specifies CASRRLAGVNEQFF.

This clone rates as medium-sized. This chain links TRBV5-1 with TRBJ1-2; 10 positions agree with TRBD1. Germline CDR1 SGHRS, CDR2 YFSETQ. The V segment lost 0 bases and the J segment 8 bases; nucleotides outside the gene matches: 7. The CDR3 length is 15 residues. CDR3 region: CASSLERQGAGGYTF. DNA of the CDR3: TGCGCCAGCAGCTTGGAAAGACAGGGGGCGGGCGGCTACACCTTC.

The chain recombines TRBV7-2 with TRBJ1-2, with D unclear. CDR1 and CDR2 (germline): SGHTA, FQGNSA. The CDR3 length is 12 residues. Trimming took 5 bases from V and 8 from J, leaving 12 bases between them. The DNA of the CDR3 is TGTGCCAGCAGCCCGGCATGGGGAGGCTACACCTTC. It encodes CASSPAWGGYTF.

V is TRBV15 and J is TRBJ2-1; D ambiguous. The CDR3 spans 16 residues. The V end lost 2 bases, the J end lost 2 bases, and 13 bases lay between the germline ends. The germline V gene has CDR1 LNHNV and CDR2 YYDKDF (reference sequence). The CDR3 region has the DNA TGTGCCACCAGCAGATCCTTGGGCGCCGCCTACAATGAGCAGTTCTTC. Translated: CATSRSLGAAYNEQFF. Full variable domain (missing parts from reference TRBV15 and TRBJ2-1): DAMVIQNPRYQVTQFGKPVTLSCSQTLNHNVMYWYQQKSSQAPKLLFHYYDKDFNNEADTPDNFQSRRPNTSFCFLDIRSPGLGDTAMYLCATSRSLGAAYNEQFFGPGTRLTVL.

This chain connects TRBV6-5 to TRBJ2-5; possibly TRBD1 for D (7 bases). The CDR3 spans 16 residues. V was shortened by 4 bases and J by 2 bases, with 17 bases between the two germline ends. Germline loops: CDR1 MNHEY, CDR2 SVGAGI. CDR3 in amino acids: CASSFQGGGLQETQYF. DNA for the CDR3: TGTGCCAGCAGTTTCCAGGGGGGCGGATTACAAGAGACCCAGTACTTC.

V is TRBV12-3 or TRBV12-4 and J is TRBJ1-1; D uncertain. The V end lost 1 base, the J end lost 3 bases, and 6 bases lay between the germline ends. The CDR3 has 13 residues. DNA of the CDR3: TGTGCCAGCAGTTTAGTCCAGGACACTGAAGCTTTCTTT. This encodes CASSLVQDTEAFF.

The chain combines TRBV5-4 with TRBJ1-2, with D perhaps matching TRBD1 (6 bases). CDR1 SGHNT and CDR2 YYREEE come from the germline V gene (reference sequence). CDR3 size: 14 residues. The V end lost 4 bases, the J end lost 11 bases, and 21 bases lay between the germline ends. CDR3 sequence: CASSARTGGQTYTF. For the CDR3, the DNA is TGTGCCAGCAGCGCCCGGACGGGGGGACAAACTTACACCTTC.

The chain couples TRBV7-2 to TRBJ1-3; tentatively, D is TRBD1 (5 bases). V was shortened by 3 bases and J by 4 bases, with 13 bases between the two germline ends. The CDR3 has 15 residues. From germline, CDR1 is SGHTA and CDR2 FQGNSA. CDR3 residues: CASSFRDPAGNTIYF. The CDR3 coding sequence is TGTGCCAGCAGCTTCCGGGACCCCGCCGGAAACACCATATATTTT.

V is TRBV6-2 or TRBV6-3 and J is TRBJ2-7; 9 bases line up with TRBD2. The CDR3 is 14 residues long. Germline V gene data show CDR1 as MNHEY and CDR2 as SVGEGT. V was clipped by 4 bases and J by 2 bases; unmatched bases: 3. The CDR3 DNA sequence: TGTGCCAGCAGTTCGTGGACTAGCGCCTACGAGCAGTACTTC. It yields the protein CASSSWTSAYEQYF.

This clone was detected only a few times. The J gene is TRBJ1-1, the V gene TRBV9; D not resolved. Germline lookup yields CDR1 SGDLS and CDR2 YYNGEE. The CDR3 contains 13 residues. The ends were cut back, 3 bases at V and 0 bases at J, with 6 bases in the middle. The CDR3 nucleotides are TGTGCCAGCAGCGCCGGACTGAACACTGAAGCTTTCTTT. Translating it yields CASSAGLNTEAFF. Drawing the rest from reference TRBV9 and TRBJ1-1, the complete variable domain is DSGVTQTPKHLITATGQRVTLRCSPRSGDLSVYWYQQSLDQGLQFLIQYYNGEERAKGNILERFSAQQFPDLHSELNLSSLELGDSALYFCASSAGLNTEAFFGQGTRLTVV.

The chain employs TRBV27 and TRBJ2-1; TRBD2 aligns across 14 bases. The V segment lost 6 bases and the J segment 10 bases; nucleotides outside the gene matches: 8. This CDR3 spans 15 amino acids. In germline, CDR1 is MNHEY, CDR2 SMNVEV (reference sequence). The CDR3 region has the DNA TGTGCCAGCAGGGCGACTAGCGGGGGGGCCTGGGAGCAGTTCTTC. It specifies CASRATSGGAWEQFF.

This clone was observed a handful of times. V is TRBV3-1 (or the pseudogene TRBV3-2) and J is TRBJ2-5; TRBD1 might be the D (5 bases). Trimming took off 6 bases at V and 1 base at J, with 9 bases between the two ends. The germline gives CDR1 LGHDT, CDR2 YNNKEL (reference sequence). There are 13 residues in the CDR3. CDR3 region: CASSHRTQETQYF. As DNA, the CDR3 is TGTGCCAGCAGTCACAGGACCCAAGAGACCCAGTACTTC.

In nucleotides, the CDR3 is TGTGCCAGCAGCTTAGCGCGCTTAGATACGCAGTATTTT. Translated: CASSLARLDTQYF. The chain employs TRBV11-1 and TRBJ2-3, with unresolved D. Germline V gene lookup returns CDR1 SGHAT and CDR2 FQDESV (reference sequence). This CDR3 has 13 residues. The ends were cut back, 0 bases at V and 5 bases at J, with 6 bases in the middle.

The gene calls are TRBV4-3 and TRBJ2-2; 7 bases are shared with TRBD1. This CDR3 region has 17 residues. The J segment lost 1 base and the V segment lost 2 bases, leaving 7 bases of the junction unmatched. Germline CDR1 LGHNA, CDR2 YSLEER. Written as DNA, the CDR3 is TGCGCCAGCAGCCAACTCGCCGGGACAGAGAACACCGGGGAGCTGTTTTTT. This codes for CASSQLAGTENTGELFF.